The clone carrying this T cell receptor beta chain occurred many times. Its antigen is unknown. A second PCR of roughly 7 to 11 cycles used a sample-barcoded 5' primer and a J-beta primer mix. Every cDNA molecule carried a tag from a template-switch adaptor bearing 12 random nucleotides. TCRdb independently ran MiXCR on the 5' RACE reads; one entry per CDR3 protein. The sample lists hundreds of thousands of distinct CDR3 sequences; more than 25% were seen once. CDR1 is LNHDA and CDR2 is SQIVND in the germline V gene (reference sequence). V was clipped by 2 bases and J by 3 bases, with 5 bases between them. The CDR3 is made up of 13 amino acids. This entry belongs to a study of blood T cells in healthy people across ages. Study in general: Capture via template switching afforded approximately one barcoded beta molecule per two T cells. Whole-study findings and limits: Per million T cells, TCR beta diversity dropped about linearly as age rose. Donor CMV infection status was unknown, possibly confounding age-related changes in expanded clonotypes.

Sequenced: blood. The origin of this receptor is a woman aged 80 or older in good health. This sequence joins TRBV19 and TRBJ1-5; D not certain. The CDR3 bases are TGTGCCAGTAGTATACAGACCAATCAGCCCCAGCATTTT. Residues: CASSIQTNQPQHF.